The 8 T cell receptor beta chains below come from one sample, sequenced in a study of somatic mutations in cytotoxic T cells in rheumatoid arthritis. The method was immunoSEQ multiplex PCR; TCRdb's version includes in-frame clones alone and lacks a portion of them. The sample has 20,000 or so clones, over 75% seen once. Sequencing was done on a sample of CD8+ T cells sorted from blood. The receptors were sampled from a woman aged 50 to 60 in good health.

This clone was observed a single time. This CDR3 is CASSPRGHEQYF. In nucleotides, the CDR3 is TGTGCCAGTAGTCCCAGGGGGCACGAGCAGTACTTC. The chain employs TRBV19 and TRBJ2-7; 8 bases are shared with TRBD1. This CDR3 spans 12 amino acids. CDR1 LNHDA and CDR2 SQIVND come from the germline V gene (reference sequence). V shed 5 bases, J shed 5 bases, and the junction held 2 bases outside the gene matches.

The J gene is TRBJ1-2, the V gene TRBV7-9; a possible D gene is TRBD1 (6 bases). CDR1 is SEHNR and CDR2 is FQNEAQ in the germline V gene (reference sequence). The CDR3 sequence is 16 residues long. V lost 5 bases to trimming and J lost 9 bases, with 25 bases between them. CDR3 sequence (DNA): TGTGCCAGCAGCCCCCCCGGACAGCCAACTATTGGTAGCTACACCTTC. It encodes CASSPPGQPTIGSYTF. The whole variable domain, filled in from reference TRBV7-9 and TRBJ1-2, reads DTGVSQNPRHKITKRGQNVTFRCDPISEHNRLYWYRQTLGQGPEFLTYFQNEAQLEKSRLLSDRFSAERPKGSFSTLEIQRTEQGDSAMYLCASSPPGQPTIGSYTFGSGTRLTVV.

The V and J genes are TRBV10-3 and TRBJ2-7; 9 bases are a match to TRBD2. The CDR3 length is 14 residues. V dropped 8 bases and J dropped 4; count of bases not matched to a gene: 9. CDR1 and CDR2 (germline): ENHRY, SYGVKD. The CDR3, as DNA: TGTGCCATCCGGGAGAGCGGGGGGACTTACGAGCAGTACTTC. Protein sequence: CAIRESGGTYEQYF.

This clone has more than one count but fewer than ten. This sequence joins TRBV30 and TRBJ2-7; 7 bases fit TRBD1. This CDR3 contains 13 residues. Unmatched junction bases numbered 2, after V lost 2 bases and J lost 1 base. CDR1 and CDR2 from the germline V gene are GTSNPN and SVGIG (reference sequence). The CDR3 DNA is TGTGCCTGGAGTCCGGGACAGTCCTACGAGCAGTACTTC. This encodes CAWSPGQSYEQYF.

Here the CDR3 reads CASSLVAANTEAFF. CDR3 DNA: TGTGCCAGCAGCTTAGTTGCAGCGAACACTGAAGCTTTCTTT. V usage is TRBV7-9 and J usage is TRBJ1-1; D unclear. CDR1 SEHNR and CDR2 FQNEAQ come from the germline V gene (reference sequence). The CDR3 consists of 14 residues. V was cut by 1 base and J by 1 base, with 7 bases left in between.

The V gene is TRBV29-1, the J gene TRBJ2-5, with a possible D match to TRBD1 (5 bases). This CDR3 has 13 residues. CDR1 is SQVTM, CDR2 ANQGSEA, per germline. The germline V and J ends were trimmed by 6 bases and 1 base, with 12 bases remaining between them. In DNA form, the CDR3 reads TGCAGCGTGGGTCAGGGCTTCCAAGAGACCCAGTACTTC. Protein product: CSVGQGFQETQYF.

V gene TRBV9 combines with J gene TRBJ1-6; no clear D gene. Trimming took off 0 bases at V and 8 bases at J, with 9 bases between the two ends. There are 14 residues in the CDR3. CDR1 SGDLS and CDR2 YYNGEE come from the germline V gene. The CDR3: CASSVERVDSPLHF. The CDR3 DNA follows: TGTGCCAGCAGCGTAGAAAGGGTGGATTCACCCCTCCACTTT.

The rearrangement links TRBV11-2 to TRBJ2-1; D might be TRBD1 (6 bases). Trimming took off 4 bases at V and 10 bases at J, with 14 bases between the two ends. CDR1 SGHAT and CDR2 FQNNGV come from the germline V gene. The CDR3 length is 13 residues. CDR3: CASSSRGTQEQFF. The CDR3 DNA reads as TGTGCCAGCAGCTCGAGGGGGACCCAAGAGCAGTTCTTC.